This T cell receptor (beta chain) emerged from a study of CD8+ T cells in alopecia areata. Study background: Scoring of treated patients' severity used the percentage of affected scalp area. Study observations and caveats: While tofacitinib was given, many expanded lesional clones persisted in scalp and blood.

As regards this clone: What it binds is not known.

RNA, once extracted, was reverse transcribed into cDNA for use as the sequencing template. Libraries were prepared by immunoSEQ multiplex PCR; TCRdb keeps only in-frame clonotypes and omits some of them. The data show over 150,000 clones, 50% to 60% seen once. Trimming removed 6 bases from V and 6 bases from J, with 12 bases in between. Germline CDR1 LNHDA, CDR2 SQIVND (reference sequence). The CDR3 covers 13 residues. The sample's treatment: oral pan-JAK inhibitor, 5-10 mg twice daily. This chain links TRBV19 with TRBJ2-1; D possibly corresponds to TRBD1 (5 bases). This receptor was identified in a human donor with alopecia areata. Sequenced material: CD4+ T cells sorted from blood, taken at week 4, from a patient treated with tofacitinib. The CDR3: CASSGVGVNEQFF. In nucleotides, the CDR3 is TGTGCCAGTAGCGGCGTAGGGGTCAATGAGCAGTTCTTC. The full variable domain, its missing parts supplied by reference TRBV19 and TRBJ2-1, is DGGITQSPKYLFRKEGQNVTLSCEQNLNHDAMYWYRQDPGQGLRLIYYSQIVNDFQKGDIAEGYSVSREKKESFPLTVTSAQKNPTAFYLCASSGVGVNEQFFGPGTRLTVL.